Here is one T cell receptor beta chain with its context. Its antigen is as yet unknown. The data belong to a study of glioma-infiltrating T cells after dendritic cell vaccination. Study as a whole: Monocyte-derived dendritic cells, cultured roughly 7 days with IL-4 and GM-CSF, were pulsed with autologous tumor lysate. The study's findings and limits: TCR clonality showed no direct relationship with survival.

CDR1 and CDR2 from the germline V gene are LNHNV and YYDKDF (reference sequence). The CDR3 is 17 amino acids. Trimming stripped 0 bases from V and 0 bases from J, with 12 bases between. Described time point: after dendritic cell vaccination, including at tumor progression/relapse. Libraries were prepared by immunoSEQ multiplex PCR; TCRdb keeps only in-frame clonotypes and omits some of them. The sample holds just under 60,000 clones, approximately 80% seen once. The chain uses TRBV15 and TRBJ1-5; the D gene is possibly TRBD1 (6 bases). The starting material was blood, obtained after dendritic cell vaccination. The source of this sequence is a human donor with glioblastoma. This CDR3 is CATSRDRGQDSNQPQHF. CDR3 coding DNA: TGTGCCACCAGCAGAGACAGGGGTCAGGATAGCAATCAGCCCCAGCATTTT.